This is a list of T cell receptor beta chains from one sample in a study of cytomegalovirus exposure and HLA in healthy donors. Libraries were prepared by immunoSEQ multiplex PCR; TCRdb keeps only in-frame clonotypes and omits some of them. The sample carries about 160,000 clones, over 65% recorded once. The sample consisted of PBMCs. Receptors were obtained from a man aged 35 to 55 in good health and CMV-seropositive. The CDR3 runs from the conserved cysteine through the conserved F or W. Each record gives: clone size, V gene, CDR3 protein. Size is stated for part of the rows, as once, few or many counts, or as a class when the clone is expanded.

abundance: NA
v_gene: TRBV19
CDR3aa: CASHNGISNQPQHF

abundance: NA
v_gene: TRBV18
CDR3aa: CASSPDRGGETQYF

abundance: NA
v_gene: TRBV18
CDR3aa: CASSPASQRDEQYF

abundance: NA
v_gene: TRBV7-2
CDR3aa: CASSLVGQGSSYNSPLHF

abundance: NA
v_gene: TRBV7-2
CDR3aa: CASSLALEAGSKLAKNIQYF

abundance: NA
v_gene: TRBV7-3
CDR3aa: CASSIQGAETQYF

abundance: NA
v_gene: TRBV4-3
CDR3aa: CASSQDTGYGYTF

abundance: NA
v_gene: TRBV18
CDR3aa: CASSLTPNTGELFF

abundance: NA
v_gene: TRBV28
CDR3aa: CASNPTQGLKETQYF

abundance: NA
v_gene: TRBV7-9
CDR3aa: CASSPRTVENEKLFF

abundance: NA
v_gene: TRBV21-1
CDR3aa: CASSLDRLIHTDTQYF

abundance: NA
v_gene: TRBV9
CDR3aa: CASSAGLASTDTQYF

abundance: few
v_gene: TRBV4-3
CDR3aa: CASSQGGRGLNGYTF

abundance: NA
v_gene: TRBV7-9
CDR3aa: CASSDQGSPLHF

abundance: NA
v_gene: TRBV20-1
CDR3aa: CSAGSQGRYTF

abundance: NA
v_gene: TRBV7-9
CDR3aa: CASSLVTGANYGYTF

abundance: NA
v_gene: TRBV29-1
CDR3aa: CSVDQFYGYTF

abundance: few
v_gene: TRBV7-9
CDR3aa: CASSLGQVNTEAFF

abundance: NA
v_gene: TRBV28
CDR3aa: CASSDRGNQPQHF

abundance: few
v_gene: TRBV19
CDR3aa: CASSIRDSSSYEQYF

abundance: NA
v_gene: TRBV27
CDR3aa: CASSWTGGLGTDTQYF

abundance: NA
v_gene: TRBV7-2
CDR3aa: CASSSLGETDTQYF

abundance: NA
v_gene: TRBV11-2
CDR3aa: CASSLREGQGGSPLHF

abundance: NA
v_gene: TRBV23-1
CDR3aa: CASSRRKWYYNEQFF

abundance: NA
v_gene: TRBV4-2
CDR3aa: CASSQAGLINYGYTF

abundance: few
v_gene: TRBV7-2
CDR3aa: CASSAQVYRTIYNSPLHF

abundance: NA
v_gene: TRBV19
CDR3aa: CASSNGQGATGANVLTF

abundance: few
v_gene: TRBV5-4
CDR3aa: CASHRRGLPGELFF

abundance: NA
v_gene: TRBV6-5
CDR3aa: CASSRGQELQQYF

abundance: NA
v_gene: TRBV18
CDR3aa: CASSPPGVGGYTF

abundance: NA
v_gene: TRBV6-1
CDR3aa: CASSDHRGGNQPQHF

abundance: NA
v_gene: TRBV15
CDR3aa: CATSSITGLQETQYF

abundance: NA
v_gene: TRBV5-8
CDR3aa: CASSQGTSGSTDTQYF

abundance: NA
v_gene: TRBV10-3
CDR3aa: CAISVRPDYGYTF

abundance: NA
v_gene: TRBV27
CDR3aa: CASSFRGTGELFF

abundance: NA
v_gene: TRBV4-1
CDR3aa: CASSQGLAQGGEAFF

abundance: NA
v_gene: TRBV6-6
CDR3aa: CASTPDWNQPQHF

abundance: NA
v_gene: TRBV21-1
CDR3aa: CASSETGVGYTF

abundance: NA
v_gene: TRBV11-2
CDR3aa: CASSLDPDQETQYF

abundance: NA
v_gene: TRBV7-2
CDR3aa: CASSLAKASGGYTF

abundance: NA
v_gene: TRBV5-4
CDR3aa: CASSISSGNEQFF

abundance: NA
v_gene: TRBV4-1
CDR3aa: CASSQGGQGMQPQHF

abundance: NA
v_gene: TRBV6-5
CDR3aa: CASSSPQGVAGSPLHF

abundance: once
v_gene: TRBV30
CDR3aa: CASSPGQPNSPLHF

abundance: NA
v_gene: TRBV7-2
CDR3aa: CASSLSPRGTDTQYF

abundance: NA
v_gene: TRBV11-1
CDR3aa: CASSAETGPGETQYF

abundance: NA
v_gene: TRBV11-1
CDR3aa: CASSPRTVSTDTQYF

abundance: NA
v_gene: TRBV7-2
CDR3aa: CASSSVGEKLFF

abundance: NA
v_gene: TRBV5-1
CDR3aa: CASSRQEGPYEQYF

abundance: NA
v_gene: TRBV10-3
CDR3aa: CAISETERSNQPQHF

abundance: NA
v_gene: TRBV9
CDR3aa: CASSTHTSGGQIDTQYF

abundance: NA
v_gene: TRBV19
CDR3aa: CASSGQGGANVLTF

abundance: few
v_gene: TRBV30
CDR3aa: CAWSLTESEKLFF